This T cell receptor (beta chain) appears in the sequencing data of a study of shared clonotypes between healthy human individuals. Comments on this clone: Other DNA sequences in this sample translate to the same CDR3.

Using immunoSEQ multiplex PCR, the repertoire was profiled, and TCRdb retains in-frame clones only, with some absent. The sample includes around 510,000 clones, about 96% seen only once; the top ten take about 0.06%. The receptor's source is a woman aged 25 to 39 in good health. The sample taken for sequencing was naive CD4+ T cells sorted from blood. The subset denotes: CD45RA+ positively selected.

The CDR3 sequence is CASSYSGASYNEQFF. The CDR3 DNA reads TGTGCCAGCAGCTACAGCGGGGCCAGCTACAATGAGCAGTTCTTC. The V gene is TRBV6-5, the J gene TRBJ2-1; 7 bases line up with TRBD2. The CDR3 runs 15 residues. The V segment lost 6 bases and the J segment 3 bases; nucleotides outside the gene matches: 8. Germline lookup yields CDR1 MNHEY and CDR2 SVGAGI.